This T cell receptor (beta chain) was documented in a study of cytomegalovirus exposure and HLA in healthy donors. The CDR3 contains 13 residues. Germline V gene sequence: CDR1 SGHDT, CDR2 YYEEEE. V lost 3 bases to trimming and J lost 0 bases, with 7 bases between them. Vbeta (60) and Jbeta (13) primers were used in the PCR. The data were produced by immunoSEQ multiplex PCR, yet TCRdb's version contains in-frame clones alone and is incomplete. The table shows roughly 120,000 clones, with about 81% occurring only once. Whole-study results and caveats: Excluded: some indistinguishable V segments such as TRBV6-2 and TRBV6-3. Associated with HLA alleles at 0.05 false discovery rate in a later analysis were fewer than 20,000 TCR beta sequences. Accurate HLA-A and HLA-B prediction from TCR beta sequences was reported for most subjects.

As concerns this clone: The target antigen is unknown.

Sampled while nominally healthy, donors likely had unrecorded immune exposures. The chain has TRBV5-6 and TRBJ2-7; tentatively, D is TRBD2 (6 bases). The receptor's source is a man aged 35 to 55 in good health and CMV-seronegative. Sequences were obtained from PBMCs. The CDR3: CASSSGDSYEQYF. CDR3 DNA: TGTGCCAGCAGCTCGGGGGACTCCTACGAGCAGTACTTC.